These 14 T cell receptor beta chains originate from one sample sequenced in a study of spatial heterogeneity in lung cancer. TCRdb re-called the 5' RACE reads with MiXCR, one entry per CDR3 protein. Of approximately 6,900 distinct CDR3 sequences listed, around 3.8% are singletons. Time point of the sample: sample taken at primary tumor resection. Unsorted whole RNA of tumor, nontumor lung or frozen PBMC was sequenced. The sequences come from normal lung tissue next to the tumor, collected at surgery. All receptors derive from a female donor with early-stage non-small cell lung cancer.

This clonotype was detected ten times or more. This chain uses TRBV6-1 with TRBJ2-1; TRBD1 aligns across 8 bases. After removal of 3 bases from V and 2 bases from J, the junction contained 6 bases not matched to a gene. The CDR3 consists of 16 residues. Germline loops: CDR1 MNHNS, CDR2 SASEGT. Here the CDR3 DNA reads TGTGCCAGCAGTGAGGCGCCAGGGGGCCCCTACAATGAGCAGTTCTTC. Residues: CASSEAPGGPYNEQFF.

At least ten counts were recorded for this clonotype. This chain's CDR3 is CASSPVGSVQNIQYF. CDR3 nucleotide sequence: TGTGCCAGCAGCCCCGTGGGGAGCGTCCAAAACATTCAGTACTTC. V gene TRBV7-2 combines with J gene TRBJ2-4, with D possibly TRBD2 on 5 matching bases. V dropped 5 bases and J dropped 5 bases, with 16 bases sitting between them. Germline lookup yields CDR1 SGHTA and CDR2 FQGNSA. This CDR3 is 15 amino acids long. Supplemented by reference TRBV7-2 and TRBJ2-4, the full variable domain reads GAGVSQSPSNKVTEKGKDVELRCDPISGHTALYWYRQSLGQGLEFLIYFQGNSAPDKSGLPSDRFSAERTGGSVSTLTIQRTQQEDSAVYLCASSPVGSVQNIQYFGAGTRLSVL.

By share, this clonotype ranks as medium-sized. V and J are TRBV28 and TRBJ2-7; D gene uncertain. This CDR3 is 16 amino acids long. V was clipped by 7 bases and J by 2 bases, with 21 bases between them. Germline assignment: CDR1 MDHEN and CDR2 SYDVKM. CDR3 coding DNA: TGTGCCAGCACCTCCACCGTTGAGTCTGTAGCCTACGAGCAGTACTTC. Protein: CASTSTVESVAYEQYF.

This clonotype is labeled as medium-sized (0.01 to 0.1%). The V call is TRBV5-4, the J call TRBJ2-2; 9 bases line up with TRBD1. V gave up 1 base and J gave up 6 bases; unmatched junction bases: 7. CDR1 SGHNT and CDR2 YYREEE come from the germline V gene (reference sequence). This CDR3 region has 16 residues. CDR3: CASSLIGTGRSGELFF. CDR3 nucleotides: TGTGCCAGCAGCTTGATCGGGACAGGGAGATCCGGGGAGCTGTTTTTT.

This clonotype showed up many times. For the CDR3, the DNA is TGCGCCTGCTCTATTTCCGGGACTAGGAACACAGATACGCAGTATTTT. This sequence encodes CACSISGTRNTDTQYF. J is TRBJ2-3 and V is TRBV5-1; TRBD2 matches 8 bases. Germline CDR1 and CDR2: SGHRS and YFSETQ. The V segment lost 10 bases and the J segment 2 bases; nucleotides outside the gene matches: 15. The CDR3 spans 16 residues.

This clonotype was seen at least ten times. The genes are TRBV5-6 and TRBJ2-5, with 7 positions matching TRBD1. CDR3 length: 16 residues. With 3 bases clipped from V and 4 bases from J, the junction kept 12 bases outside the gene matches. Per the germline V gene, CDR1 is SGHDT and CDR2 is YYEEEE. Here the CDR3 DNA reads TGTGCCAGCAGCTCGACAGGGCGTGGGGGCGGAGAGACCCAGTACTTC. Translated: CASSSTGRGGGETQYF. Drawing the rest from reference TRBV5-6 and TRBJ2-5, the complete variable domain is DAGVTQSPTHLIKTRGQQVTLRCSPKSGHDTVSWYQQALGQGPQFIFQYYEEEERQRGNFPDRFSGHQFPNYSSELNVNALLLGDSALYLCASSSTGRGGGETQYFGPGTRLLVL.

This clonotype was observed at least ten times. The chain has TRBV4-1 and TRBJ1-3; D gene ambiguous. Germline loops: CDR1 MGHRA, CDR2 YSYEKL. V lost 1 base, J lost 0 bases, and 7 bases lay in between. This CDR3 has 15 amino acids. CDR3 region: CASSQVGSSGNTIYF. The CDR3 coding sequence is TGCGCCAGCAGCCAAGTTGGCAGCTCTGGAAACACCATATATTTT.

By sample share, this clonotype is medium-sized. CDR3 in DNA: TGTGGTAGCGGGGGGGAGGAGACCCAGTACTTC. It translates to CGSGGEETQYF. This chain connects TRBV6-6 to TRBJ2-5, with 11 bases matching TRBD2. The germline V gene has CDR1 MNHNY and CDR2 SVGAGI (reference sequence). The length of the CDR3 is 11 residues.

This clonotype was recorded many times. This chain connects TRBV12-3 or TRBV12-4 to TRBJ1-1; maybe TRBD1 (6 bases). Trimming shortened V by 4 bases and J by 7 bases, and 10 bases separated the two germline ends. The CDR3 spans 12 residues. CDR3 region: CASSYTGHEAFF. The CDR3 bases are TGTGCCAGCAGTTATACAGGGCATGAAGCTTTCTTT.

This clonotype was counted ten times or more. The gene calls are TRBV7-6 and TRBJ1-1; D gene ambiguous. CDR1 is SGHVS and CDR2 is FNYEAQ in the germline V gene. The CDR3 length is 16 residues. The V end lost 1 base, the J end lost 0 bases, and 12 bases lay between the germline ends. The CDR3 region has the DNA TGTGCCAGCAGCTTAGATAAGGCAGGAATGAACACTGAAGCTTTCTTT. This codes for CASSLDKAGMNTEAFF.

This clonotype occurred many times. The chain links TRBV11-2 to TRBJ2-1; the D gene is possibly TRBD2 (5 bases). The CDR3 has 15 residues. CDR1 is SGHAT and CDR2 is FQNNGV in the germline V gene. Between the trimmed V and J ends, which lost 1 base and 5 bases, there was a span of 12 bases. CDR3 amino acids: CASSLGGAGNNEQFF. In DNA, the CDR3 is TGTGCCAGCAGCTTAGGGGGAGCCGGAAACAATGAGCAGTTCTTC.

This clonotype is categorized as medium-sized (0.01 to 0.1%). The CDR3 reads CSAGPPGAIMNTEAFF. The CDR3 DNA is TGCAGTGCTGGACCACCGGGTGCCATCATGAACACTGAAGCTTTCTTT. The chain couples TRBV20-1 to TRBJ1-1; D is unresolved. V lost 5 bases to trimming and J lost 0 bases, with 19 bases between them. CDR3 length equals 16 residues. Looked up from germline, CDR1 is DFQATT and CDR2 is SNEGSKA (reference sequence).

Notes on this clonotype: A much more abundant neighbour one base away suggests this may be a read error. The chain couples TRBV7-6 to TRBJ2-1; 10 positions match TRBD1. Germline CDR1 SGHVS, CDR2 FNYEAQ. The CDR3 is 15 residues long. DNA of the CDR3: TGTGCCAGCAACTTAGCAATGGGACAGGGGATTGAGCAGTTCTTC. This encodes CASNLAMGQGIEQFF.

This clonotype ranks as medium-sized. J is TRBJ2-7 and V is TRBV4-2; a weak D match, TRBD1 (6 bases). The CDR3 length is 14 residues. V lost 0 bases and J lost 5, with 11 bases in between. CDR1 is LGHNA and CDR2 is YNFKEQ in the germline V gene. This CDR3 is CASSQDPGANEQYF. CDR3 bases: TGTGCCAGCAGCCAAGATCCAGGGGCCAACGAGCAGTACTTC.